These T cell receptor beta chains were read from a single sample in a study of T cell repertoires in ileal Crohn's disease. Some clones are missing from TCRdb's copy, which holds only in-frame ones; the method was immunoSEQ multiplex PCR. The table shows about 9,600 clones, with approximately 82% occurring only once. The specimen was ileal tissue. The receptors shown here come from an adult with Crohn's disease. The CDR3 runs from the conserved cysteine through the conserved F or W. The order of the fields is V gene, J gene, D gene, clone size, CDR3 length, CDR3 protein, CDR3 DNA. The D gene is left open where the match is weak. For some rows the clone size is stated as once, few or many, or as a class when expanded; others skip it.

TRBV2	TRBJ1-1	NA	NA	11	CASSRNTEAFF	TGTGCCAGCAGCCGGAACACTGAAGCTTTCTTT
TRBV27	TRBJ1-6	TRBD1	NA	16	CASSFSGQGYNSPLHF	TGTGCCAGCAGTTTCTCTGGACAGGGTTATAATTCACCCCTCCACTTT
TRBV28	TRBJ1-2	NA	few	15	CASSPSTPGVYGYTF	TGTGCCAGCAGTCCTTCAACGCCCGGAGTCTATGGCTACACCTTC
TRBV15	TRBJ1-1	NA	NA	14	CATSRAGMNTEAFF	TGTGCCACCAGCAGGGCAGGGATGAACACTGAAGCTTTCTTT
TRBV19	TRBJ2-6	NA	NA	18	CASSMVRIGPSGANVLTF	TGTGCCAGTAGTATGGTCCGTATCGGTCCCTCTGGGGCCAACGTCCTGACTTTC
TRBV5-1	TRBJ2-3	TRBD1	NA	18	CASSLRGQGVRSTDTQYF	TGCGCCAGCAGCTTGCGGGGACAGGGGGTGCGAAGCACAGATACGCAGTATTTT
TRBV5-6	TRBJ1-4	TRBD1	NA	15	CASSLTGVRVKGLFF	TGTGCCAGCAGCTTAACAGGGGTTCGGGTGAAGGGACTGTTTTTT
TRBV5-4	TRBJ2-3	NA	few	13	CASSLGPWDTQYF	TGTGCCAGCAGCTTGGGGCCCTGGGATACGCAGTATTTT
TRBV15	TRBJ1-1	NA	NA	15	CATSRDPGMNTEAFF	TGTGCCACCAGCAGAGATCCAGGGATGAACACTGAAGCTTTCTTT
TRBV2	TRBJ1-2	NA	once	16	CASSEARPVTNYGYTF	TGTGCCAGCAGTGAAGCGAGGCCAGTTACTAACTATGGCTACACCTTC
TRBV9	TRBJ1-1	NA	once	14	CASSPLGFDTEAFF	TGTGCCAGCAGCCCCCTCGGGTTCGACACTGAAGCTTTCTTT
TRBV6-5	TRBJ2-7	TRBD1	NA	14	CASKYLQGGREQYF	TGTGCCAGCAAGTATTTACAGGGGGGTCGCGAGCAGTACTTC
TRBV5-4	TRBJ1-2	NA	NA	14	CASSLPGVGYGYTF	TGTGCCAGCAGCTTACCGGGGGTGGGGTATGGCTACACCTTC
TRBV5-1	TRBJ1-4	NA	NA	15	CASRSGGAANEKLFF	TGCGCCAGCAGATCGGGGGGCGCGGCTAATGAAAAACTGTTTTTT
TRBV5-4	TRBJ2-3	NA	few	16	CASSLARGSGSYTQYF	TGTGCCAGCAGCTTGGCTAGGGGGTCGGGAAGCTATACGCAGTATTTT
TRBV11-1	TRBJ1-6	NA	NA	15	CASSSRRVEDSPLHF	TGTGCCAGCAGCTCTCGGAGGGTAGAGGATTCACCCCTCCACTTT
TRBV28	TRBJ1-2	NA	NA	13	CASSSDRIYGYTF	TGTGCCAGCAGCTCTGACAGGATCTATGGCTACACCTTC
TRBV5-1	TRBJ2-7	TRBD2	NA	17	CASSPSGVAGVPREQYF	TGCGCCAGCAGCCCGTCGGGGGTAGCGGGAGTCCCACGAGAGCAGTACTTC
TRBV28	TRBJ1-3	NA	NA	17	CASSLIRGSTSGNTIYF	TGTGCCAGCAGTTTGATAAGGGGCTCCACCTCTGGAAACACCATATATTTT
TRBV29-1	TRBJ2-1	TRBD1	NA	15	CSVEPPGQGYNEQFF	TGCAGCGTTGAGCCCCCGGGACAGGGGTACAATGAGCAGTTCTTC
TRBV29-1	TRBJ1-5	NA	NA	14	CSVDARAGCQPQHF	TGCAGCGTTGACGCCAGGGCCGGGTGCCAGCCCCAGCATTTT
TRBV27	TRBJ2-3	TRBD1	few	14	CASRRPGQGDTQYF	TGTGCCAGCAGGAGACCCGGACAGGGGGATACGCAGTATTTT
TRBV13	TRBJ1-1	NA	NA	14	CASSLTGMNTEAFF	TGTGCCAGCAGCTTAACAGGTATGAACACTGAAGCTTTCTTT
TRBV18	TRBJ2-7	NA	NA	15	CASSPSGMISYEQYF	TGTGCCAGCTCACCATCAGGAATGATCTCCTACGAGCAGTACTTC